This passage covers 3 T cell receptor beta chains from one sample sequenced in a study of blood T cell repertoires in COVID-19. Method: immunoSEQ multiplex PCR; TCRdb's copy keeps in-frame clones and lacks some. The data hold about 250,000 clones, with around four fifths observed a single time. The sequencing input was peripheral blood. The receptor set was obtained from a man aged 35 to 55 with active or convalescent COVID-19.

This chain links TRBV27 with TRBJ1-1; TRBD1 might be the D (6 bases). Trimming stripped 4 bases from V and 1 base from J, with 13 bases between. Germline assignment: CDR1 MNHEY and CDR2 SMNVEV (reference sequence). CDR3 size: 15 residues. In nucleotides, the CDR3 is TGTGCCAGCAGTTCGCACAGGGCACCGAACACTGAAGCTTTCTTT. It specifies CASSSHRAPNTEAFF.

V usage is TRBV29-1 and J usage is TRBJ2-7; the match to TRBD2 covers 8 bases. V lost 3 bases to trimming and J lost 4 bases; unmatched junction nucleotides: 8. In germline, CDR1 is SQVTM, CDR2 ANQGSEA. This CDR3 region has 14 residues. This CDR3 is CSVEDSGNSYEQYF. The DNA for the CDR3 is TGCAGCGTTGAGGATAGCGGGAACTCTTACGAGCAGTACTTC.

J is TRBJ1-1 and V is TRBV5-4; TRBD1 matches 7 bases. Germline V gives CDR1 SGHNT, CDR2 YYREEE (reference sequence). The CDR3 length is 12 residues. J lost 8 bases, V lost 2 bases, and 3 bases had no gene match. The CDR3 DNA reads TGTGCCAGCAGCTTAGGGGGCGTAGAAGCTTTCTTT. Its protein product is CASSLGGVEAFF.